These 9 T cell receptor beta chains share one sample of origin, sequenced in a study of PD-1 blockade in classical Hodgkin lymphoma. Here immunoSEQ multiplex PCR was the method, and the copy in TCRdb shows in-frame clones only, minus some. The sample includes approximately 20,000 clones, about 88% seen only once; the top ten take 5%. Time point reported: cycle 4 day 1 (C4D1), after 6 weeks of nivolumab. Following autologous stem cell transplantation, relapse occurred in every patient, and exposure to brentuximab vedotin varied. Isolated CD8+ T cells were derived from thawed PBMCs through magnetic negative selection. The material sequenced was CD8+ T cells from blood, taken before the fourth cycle of nivolumab. These receptors came from a human donor with classical Hodgkin lymphoma.

V usage is TRBV7-9 and J usage is TRBJ1-1; D gene uncertain. Germline lookup yields CDR1 SEHNR and CDR2 FQNEAQ (reference sequence). V lost 8 bases and J 2 bases, leaving 18 bases between the germline ends. The CDR3 loop spans 15 amino acids. The CDR3 nucleotides read TGTGCCAGCCAGGACCAAGTACAGCATAACACTGAAGCTTTCTTT. The encoded protein is CASQDQVQHNTEAFF. The entire variable domain, with the rest obtained from reference TRBV7-9 and TRBJ1-1, is as follows: DTGVSQNPRHKITKRGQNVTFRCDPISEHNRLYWYRQTLGQGPEFLTYFQNEAQLEKSRLLSDRFSAERPKGSFSTLEIQRTEQGDSAMYLCASQDQVQHNTEAFFGQGTRLTVV.

In DNA, the CDR3 is TGTGCCAGCAGCCCCTCAGGGGTTCCTGAAGCTTTCTTT. Protein sequence: CASSPSGVPEAFF. The J gene is TRBJ1-1, the V gene TRBV9, with D perhaps matching TRBD1 (6 bases). CDR3 length: 13 amino acids. Trimming removed 4 bases at V and 6 bases at J, with 13 bases between. Germline values: CDR1 SGDLS, CDR2 YYNGEE.

This clone was counted a few times. V usage is TRBV27 and J usage is TRBJ1-5; 7 bases fit TRBD1. The V gene's germline CDR1 is MNHEY and CDR2 SMNVEV (reference sequence). Trimming removed 6 bases from V and 9 bases from J; junction bases left unmatched: 5. The CDR3 runs to 12 residues. Here the CDR3 DNA reads TGTGCCAGCAGGGAACAGGGGAGGCCCCAGCATTTT. Translated, it gives CASREQGRPQHF.

This clone ranks as large. The rearrangement uses TRBV6-4 and TRBJ1-2, with D uncertain. Germline V lookup: CDR1 MRHNA, CDR2 SNTAGT. V lost 10 bases to trimming and J lost 9 bases, with 18 bases between them. The length of the CDR3 is 12 residues. Here the CDR3 reads CATRRADGSYTF. Here the CDR3 DNA reads TGTGCCACCCGTAGGGCGGACGGCAGCTACACCTTC.

J is TRBJ2-1 and V is TRBV27, with unresolved D. Trimming took off 2 bases at V and 7 bases at J, with 12 bases between the two ends. The CDR3 loop spans 14 amino acids. Per germline, CDR1 MNHEY and CDR2 SMNVEV (reference sequence). The CDR3 reads CASSLRRDGNEQFF. The CDR3 nucleotides are TGTGCCAGCAGTTTACGTAGGGATGGGAATGAGCAGTTCTTC.

This chain links TRBV15 with TRBJ2-7; 11 nucleotides line up with TRBD1. The CDR3 loop spans 15 amino acids. Trimming at V came to 5 bases and at J to 3 bases, leaving 6 bases not matched to a gene. Germline CDR1 reads LNHNV; CDR2 reads YYDKDF (reference sequence). The CDR3 region is CATSEPGQGVYEQYF. The DNA for the CDR3 is TGTGCCACCAGCGAGCCGGGACAGGGGGTCTACGAGCAGTACTTC.

V is TRBV30 and J is TRBJ2-1; the D gene could be TRBD1 or TRBD2 (5 bases each). V was clipped by 5 bases and J by 9 bases, with 11 bases between them. Germline V CDR1 and CDR2: GTSNPN, SVGIG (reference sequence). The CDR3 runs to 11 residues. CDR3 sequence: CAWGTRPEQFF. The CDR3 coding sequence is TGTGCCTGGGGGACCCGCCCTGAGCAGTTCTTC.

The chain links TRBV6-5 to TRBJ2-7, with a tentative D call TRBD2 (5 bases). This CDR3 is built from 15 residues. Germline V lookup: CDR1 MNHEY, CDR2 SVGAGI. V lost 0 bases and J lost 0, with 9 bases in between. The CDR3 sequence: CASSYSGAGSYEQYF. CDR3 in DNA: TGTGCCAGCAGTTACTCGGGCGCGGGCTCCTACGAGCAGTACTTC.

This chain links TRBV7-9 with TRBJ2-2; the match to TRBD2 covers 8 bases. This CDR3 contains 15 residues. The V gene's germline CDR1 is SEHNR and CDR2 FQNEAQ (reference sequence). With V trimmed by 5 bases and J by 6 bases, 8 bases remained unmatched. The CDR3 DNA sequence: TGTGCCAGCAGCCCCCCGGGACTAGGGGCCGGGGAGCTGTTTTTT. The encoded protein is CASSPPGLGAGELFF.